The T cell receptor (beta chain) described here comes from a study of blood T cell repertoires in COVID-19. Study context: The United States, Italy and Spain provided the acute and convalescent COVID-19 samples. PBMCs, B-cell-depleted T cells, or T cells were the source of the cDNA or gDNA that made up the material.

Germline-derived CDR1 and CDR2 are LGHDT and YNNKEL (reference sequence). Deletions cut 8 bases from V and 3 bases from J, with 16 bases between. This CDR3 spans 14 amino acids. In the original workflow: By means of reference gene primer amplification, nucleated cell counts were estimated. The assay was immunoSEQ multiplex PCR, and TCRdb's table has in-frame clones only and misses some. V and J calls and clone size are those listed in that table; D and trimming were worked out from the DNA. The table shows roughly 250,000 clones, with approximately 85% occurring only once. This clonotype originated in a woman aged 25 to 39 with acute or convalescent COVID-19. The chain has TRBV3-1 (or the pseudogene TRBV3-2) and TRBJ1-2; perhaps TRBD1 as D (5 bases). The sample taken for sequencing was peripheral blood. The CDR3 here is CASSGAPGDYGYTF. CDR3 nucleotides: TGTGCCAGCTCCGGGGCCCCGGGGGACTATGGCTACACCTTC.